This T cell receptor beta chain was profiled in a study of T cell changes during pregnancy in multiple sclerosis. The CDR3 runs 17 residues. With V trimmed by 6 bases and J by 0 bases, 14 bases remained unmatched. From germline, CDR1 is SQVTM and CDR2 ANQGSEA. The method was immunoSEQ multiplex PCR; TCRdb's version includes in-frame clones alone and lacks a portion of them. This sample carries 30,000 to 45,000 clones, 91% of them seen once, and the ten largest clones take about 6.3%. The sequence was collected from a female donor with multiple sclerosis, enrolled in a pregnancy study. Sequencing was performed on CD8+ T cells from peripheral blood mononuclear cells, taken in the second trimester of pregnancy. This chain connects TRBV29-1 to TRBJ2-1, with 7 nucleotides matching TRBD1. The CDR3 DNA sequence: TGCAGCGTCCAGGCGATTAATACAGGGGACTCCTACAATGAGCAGTTCTTC. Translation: CSVQAINTGDSYNEQFF.